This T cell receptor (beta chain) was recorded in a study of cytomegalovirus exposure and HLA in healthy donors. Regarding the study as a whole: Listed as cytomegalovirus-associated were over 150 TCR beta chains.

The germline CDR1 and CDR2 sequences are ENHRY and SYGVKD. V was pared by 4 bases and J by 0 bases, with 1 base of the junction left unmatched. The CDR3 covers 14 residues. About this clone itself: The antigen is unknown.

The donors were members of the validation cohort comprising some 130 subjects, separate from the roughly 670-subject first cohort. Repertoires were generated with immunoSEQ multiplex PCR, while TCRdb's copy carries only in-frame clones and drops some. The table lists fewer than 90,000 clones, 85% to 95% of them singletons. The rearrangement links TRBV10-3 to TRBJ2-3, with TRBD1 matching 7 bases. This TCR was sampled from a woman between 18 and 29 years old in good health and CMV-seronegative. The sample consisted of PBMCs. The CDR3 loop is CAISGQGSTDTQYF. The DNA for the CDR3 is TGTGCCATCAGTGGACAGGGAAGCACAGATACGCAGTATTTT.